This T cell receptor beta chain emerged from a study of T cell changes during pregnancy in multiple sclerosis. Assay: immunoSEQ multiplex PCR; the TCRdb copy retains only in-frame clones and omits some. The data show about 120,000 clones, around 93% seen once. This clone was seen just once. This CDR3 is built from 18 residues. V lost 5 bases and J lost 4, with 24 bases in between. Germline assignment: CDR1 SGHVS and CDR2 FQNEAQ. V is TRBV7-8 and J is TRBJ2-1; D possibly corresponds to TRBD1 (6 bases). The TCR comes from a female donor with multiple sclerosis, enrolled in a pregnancy study. The sample in question was peripheral blood, obtained before pregnancy. The CDR3 loop is CASSPGLRYYRVYNEQFF. DNA of the CDR3: TGTGCCAGCAGCCCCGGTTTGAGGTACTACAGGGTATACAATGAGCAGTTCTTC.